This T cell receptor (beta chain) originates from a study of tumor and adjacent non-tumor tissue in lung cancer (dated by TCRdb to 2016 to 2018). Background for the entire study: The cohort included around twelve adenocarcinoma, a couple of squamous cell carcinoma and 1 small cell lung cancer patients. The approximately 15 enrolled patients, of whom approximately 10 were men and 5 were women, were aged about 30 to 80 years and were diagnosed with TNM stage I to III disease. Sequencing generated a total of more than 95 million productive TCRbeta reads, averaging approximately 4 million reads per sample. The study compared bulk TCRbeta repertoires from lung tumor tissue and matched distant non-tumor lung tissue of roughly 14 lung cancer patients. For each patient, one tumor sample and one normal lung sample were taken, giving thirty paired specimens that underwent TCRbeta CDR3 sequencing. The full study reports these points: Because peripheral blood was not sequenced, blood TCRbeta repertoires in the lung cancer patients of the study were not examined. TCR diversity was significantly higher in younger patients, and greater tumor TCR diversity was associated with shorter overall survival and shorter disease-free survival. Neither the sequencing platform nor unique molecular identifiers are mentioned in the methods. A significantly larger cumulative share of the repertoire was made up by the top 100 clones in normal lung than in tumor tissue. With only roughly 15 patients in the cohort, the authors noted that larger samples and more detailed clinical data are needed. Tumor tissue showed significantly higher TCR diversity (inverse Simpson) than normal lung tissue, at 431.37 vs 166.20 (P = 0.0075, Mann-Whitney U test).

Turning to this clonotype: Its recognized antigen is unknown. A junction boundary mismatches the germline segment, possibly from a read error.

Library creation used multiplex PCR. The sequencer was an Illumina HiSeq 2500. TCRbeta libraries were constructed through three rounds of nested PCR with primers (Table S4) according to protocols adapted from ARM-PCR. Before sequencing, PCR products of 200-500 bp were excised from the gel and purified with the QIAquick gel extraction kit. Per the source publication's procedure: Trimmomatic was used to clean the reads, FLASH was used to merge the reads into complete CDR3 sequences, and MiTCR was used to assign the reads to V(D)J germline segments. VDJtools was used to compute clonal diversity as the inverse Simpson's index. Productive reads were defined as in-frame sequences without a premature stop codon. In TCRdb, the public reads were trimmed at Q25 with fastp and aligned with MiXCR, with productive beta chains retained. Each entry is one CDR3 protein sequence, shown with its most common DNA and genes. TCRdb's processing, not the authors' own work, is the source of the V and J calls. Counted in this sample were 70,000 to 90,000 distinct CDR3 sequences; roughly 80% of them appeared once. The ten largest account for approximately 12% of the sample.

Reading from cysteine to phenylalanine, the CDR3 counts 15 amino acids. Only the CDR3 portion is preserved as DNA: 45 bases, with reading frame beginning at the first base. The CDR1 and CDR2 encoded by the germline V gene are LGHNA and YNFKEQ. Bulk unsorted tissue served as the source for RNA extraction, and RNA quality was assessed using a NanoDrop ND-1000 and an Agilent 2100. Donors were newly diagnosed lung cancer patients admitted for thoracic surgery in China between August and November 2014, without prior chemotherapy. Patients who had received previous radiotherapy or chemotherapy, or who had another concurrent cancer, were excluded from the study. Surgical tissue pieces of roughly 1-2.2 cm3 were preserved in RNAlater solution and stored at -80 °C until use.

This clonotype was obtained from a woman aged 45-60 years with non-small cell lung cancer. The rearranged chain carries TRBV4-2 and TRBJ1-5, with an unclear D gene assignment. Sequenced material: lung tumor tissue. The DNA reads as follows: TGTGCCAGCAGCCAAGACCTCACTAGCAATCAGCCCCTACAATTT. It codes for CASSQDLTSNQPLQF.